The rows below give T cell receptor beta chains drawn from one sample of a study of cytomegalovirus exposure and HLA in healthy donors. Profiling relied on immunoSEQ multiplex PCR, and the TCRdb table lists in-frame clones only, not all of them. The sample lists approximately 210,000 clones; approximately 85% were seen once. Sample: PBMCs. The receptor source for this set is a girl aged 5-17 years in good health and CMV-seropositive. Each CDR3 is given without its conserved first and last residue.

CDR3 length | V gene | CDR3 protein
11 | TRBV4-3 | ASSRNRGETQY
12 | TRBV18 | ASSPRGLNTEAF
13 | TRBV6-1 | ASSSGQGGYEPQH
14 | TRBV28 | ASSFLVGGKDYGYT
15 | TRBV7-2 | ASSLAGSGRNTGELF
14 | TRBV27 | ASSYLLAGGNNEQF
14 | TRBV6-6 | ASSPDRELRRFPQH
12 | TRBV5-6 | ASSLYRGQETQY
12 | TRBV15 | ATSRLAGGLEQF
12 | TRBV7-2 | ASSRRQGAYEQY
9 | TRBV19 | ASKFTGELF
13 | TRBV15 | ATSRGALLNEKLF
12 | TRBV7-9 | ASSLGAVNTEAF
13 | TRBV2 | ASSPGTGGFYEQY
13 | TRBV4-1 | ASSQVAQGAGEQF
13 | TRBV19 | ASSRSGGFDNEQF
13 | TRBV18 | ASSPPGTGDEKLF
13 | TRBV5-6 | ASRDSFIMNTEAF
12 | TRBV7-2 | ASSPQTGPDTQY
14 | TRBV6-4 | ASSDWAGVPYNEQF
15 | TRBV4-3 | ASSQDSKRGGAGELF
14 | TRBV7-6 | ASSLRGRGWTGELF
15 | TRBV5-1 | ASSLVPGQGGNQPQH
13 | TRBV30 | AWSGGAGGTGELF
12 | TRBV27 | ASSLRGPGDTQY
13 | TRBV5-1 | ASSLGTGSSYEQY
11 | TRBV4-3 | ASSQGEPSVQF
12 | TRBV6-1 | ASRGEVVFTEAF
12 | TRBV9 | ASSPAGDGAEAF
12 | TRBV9 | ASSDRIQGPGYT
13 | TRBV10-2 | ASSESVAGRYEQY
11 | TRBV7-2 | ASSSWGRYEQY
12 | TRBV10-3 | AISDNRDGQPQH
15 | TRBV12-5 | ASGLVLPGDRGGPLH
13 | TRBV15 | ATRDFLGAGNTIY
15 | TRBV14 | ASSLSPSTAPNTEAF
14 | TRBV5-1 | ASSIGLESLVDTQY
17 | TRBV7-8 | ASSYPGEISGWGRYEQY
15 | TRBV7-8 | ASSRAVVERGYNEQF
10 | TRBV30 | AWVLGGAEQY
17 | TRBV13 | ASSSRPGQGSSGANVLT
13 | TRBV5-1 | ASSLASGGTDTQY
11 | TRBV27 | ASSSDRVREQY
14 | TRBV5-1 | ASSLVGLAGTDTQY
14 | TRBV4-1 | ASSQDDKILNTEAF
13 | TRBV10-3 | AISDSWDRGYGYT
14 | TRBV7-2 | ASSPGTGTNTGELF
10 | TRBV30 | AWSAGGIGYT
14 | TRBV7-8 | ASSLVRGRGTETQY
12 | TRBV25-1 | ASSETGGKNIQY
13 | TRBV5-1 | ASRERGDGTDTQY
13 | TRBV18 | ASSPGQRRNTEAF
11 | TRBV19 | ASSIWEDTEAF
13 | TRBV6-6 | ASSPGLASTDTQY
11 | TRBV10-3 | AIRDSPDQPQH
11 | TRBV29-1 | SVQQGSTYEQY
13 | TRBV19 | ASGSGTGVLGTQY
12 | TRBV7-9 | ASSLVTGRGELF
13 | TRBV25-1 | ASSPGLAGKETQY